These 16 T cell receptor beta chains share one sample of origin, sequenced in a study of T cells in Graves' hyperthyroidism and ophthalmopathy. The source material, RNA transcripts, was used to amplify TCR beta CDR3 regions. The primer set for the first-round RT-PCR of the TCR CDR3 was HTBI. TCRdb fed the multiplex PCR reads into MiXCR, producing one record per CDR3 protein. The sample holds approximately 520,000 distinct CDR3 sequences, 20% seen once. Specimen: blood. All receptors derive from a man younger than 35 with Graves' hyperthyroidism.

This clonotype appeared many times. The chain joins TRBV28 to TRBJ1-5; D possibly corresponds to TRBD1 (6 bases). V lost 5 bases, J lost 2 bases, and 10 bases lay in between. The CDR3 length is 14 residues. Germline V gene sequence: CDR1 MDHEN, CDR2 SYDVKM. The CDR3 DNA is TGTGCCAGCAGTCTACAGGGAGGCAATCAGCCCCAGCATTTT. Encoded protein: CASSLQGGNQPQHF.

This clonotype was observed at least ten times. This chain links TRBV12-3 or TRBV12-4 with TRBJ1-2; D is unclear. CDR3 length equals 14 residues. V was cut by 4 bases and J by 0 bases, with 9 bases left in between. The CDR3 nucleotides read TGTGCCAGCAGTTCTCAAGGGACTAACTATGGCTACACCTTC. Amino acid sequence: CASSSQGTNYGYTF.

This chain uses TRBV2 with TRBJ1-2; D possibly corresponds to TRBD1 (6 bases). CDR3 length: 15 residues. Germline CDR1 and CDR2: SNHLY and FYNNEI. Trimming left V 0 bases short and J 8 bases short, with 16 bases between. The CDR3 coding sequence is TGTGCCAGCAGTGAAGCGAGGGGACATCTGGACGGCTACACCTTC. It yields the protein CASSEARGHLDGYTF.

This clonotype was seen many times. This chain connects TRBV5-1 to TRBJ1-2; D remains ambiguous. The ends were cut back, 0 bases at V and 2 bases at J, with 11 bases in the middle. CDR3 length equals 15 residues. Per germline, CDR1 SGHRS and CDR2 YFSETQ. The CDR3 coding sequence is TGCGCCAGCAGCTTGGCCGTGGAAAAGAACTATGGCTACACCTTC. It encodes CASSLAVEKNYGYTF.

This clonotype was seen many times. The gene calls are TRBV6-5 and TRBJ1-5; possibly TRBD1 for D (5 bases). The CDR3 is 15 amino acids. Deletions cut 5 bases from V and 5 bases from J, with 16 bases between. CDR1 is MNHEY, CDR2 SVGAGI, per germline. The CDR3 is CASSPSWGGYQPQHF. CDR3 DNA: TGTGCCAGCAGTCCCTCGTGGGGGGGTTATCAGCCCCAGCATTTT.

This clonotype came up many times. The CDR3: CASRRDVSGNTIYF. The CDR3 nucleotides are TGTGCCAGCAGACGGGACGTCTCTGGAAACACCATATATTTT. The chain employs TRBV7-9 and TRBJ1-3, with D perhaps matching TRBD1 (5 bases). CDR1 SEHNR and CDR2 FQNEAQ come from the germline V gene (reference sequence). This CDR3 is built from 14 residues. The V and J ends lost 6 bases and 0 bases respectively, with 9 bases between them.

The genes are TRBV20-1 and TRBJ2-5, with a tentative D call TRBD1 (6 bases). Trimming left V 2 bases short and J 2 bases short, with 18 bases between. The CDR3 sequence is 16 residues long. Germline values: CDR1 DFQATT, CDR2 SNEGSKA (reference sequence). The CDR3 DNA reads as TGCAGTGCTAGAAGTGAGTCAGGCGGACAGCAAGAGACCCAGTACTTC. Encoded protein: CSARSESGGQQETQYF.

This clonotype was seen a handful of times. The conserved closing phenylalanine or tryptophan is absent in this CDR3, likely reflecting a read error. The DNA is left out, because the CDR3 cannot be placed on it with certainty; the CDR3 is given as TCRdb lists it. CDR3 residues: CASSPHRDST. V and J are TRBV6-1 and TRBJ1-2. The CDR3 is 10 amino acids long, termini counted. Germline assignment: CDR1 MNHNS and CDR2 SASEGT.

This clonotype was detected ten times or more. CDR3 nucleotide sequence: TGTGCCAGTAGTGCCGCAGGGCGGAACTATGGCTACACCTTC. This sequence encodes CASSAAGRNYGYTF. The chain uses TRBV19 and TRBJ1-2; the D gene is possibly TRBD1 (5 bases). The CDR3 loop spans 14 amino acids. Trimming took 5 bases from V and 2 from J, leaving 12 bases between them. Germline V gene data show CDR1 as LNHDA and CDR2 as SQIVND (reference sequence).

This clonotype was picked up many times. V gene TRBV6-1 combines with J gene TRBJ1-5; 8 bases align to TRBD1. V lost 6 bases to trimming and J lost 9 bases; unmatched junction nucleotides: 10. This CDR3 is 14 amino acids long. Germline-derived CDR1 and CDR2 are MNHNS and SASEGT. CDR3 DNA sequence: TGTGCCAGCAGCGTGGACAGGGTCTGGCCGCCCCAGCATTTT. Protein: CASSVDRVWPPQHF.

In its sample, this clonotype was seen many times. This sequence joins TRBV20-1 and TRBJ1-5; no clear D gene. V lost 7 bases and J 1 base, leaving 11 bases between the germline ends. This CDR3 is built from 13 residues. Germline V lookup: CDR1 DFQATT, CDR2 SNEGSKA (reference sequence). The CDR3 here is CSVQGGSNQPQHF. DNA for the CDR3: TGCAGTGTACAAGGAGGGAGCAATCAGCCCCAGCATTTT.

This clonotype has ten or more counts. The chain links TRBV6-1 to TRBJ1-1; D is undetermined. V lost 5 bases to trimming and J lost 1 base, with 8 bases between them. The CDR3 runs to 13 residues. Per the germline V gene, CDR1 is MNHNS and CDR2 is SASEGT. CDR3 DNA sequence: TGTGCCAGCAGTACCCTACAGAACACTGAAGCTTTCTTT. This gives the protein CASSTLQNTEAFF.

The rearrangement uses TRBV28 and TRBJ2-7, with 11 positions matching TRBD1. The V segment lost 2 bases and the J segment 7 bases; nucleotides outside the gene matches: 7. CDR3 length: 15 amino acids. Looked up from germline, CDR1 is MDHEN and CDR2 is SYDVKM. In DNA form, the CDR3 reads TGTGCCAGCAGTTTACTGGGACAGGGGGGTATGGAGCAGTACTTC. It yields the protein CASSLLGQGGMEQYF.

This clonotype occurred many times. The V call is TRBV12-3 or TRBV12-4, the J call TRBJ1-1; D gene unclear. The V end was cut by 7 bases, the J end by 0 bases, with 9 bases between. CDR3 length: 13 residues. CDR3 in amino acids: CASKTTVNTEAFF. The CDR3 region has the DNA TGTGCCAGCAAGACAACAGTGAACACTGAAGCTTTCTTT.

This clonotype was recorded many times. This sequence joins TRBV12-3 or TRBV12-4 and TRBJ2-7, with D possibly being TRBD1 or TRBD2 (6 bases each). Deletions cut 4 bases from V and 5 bases from J, with 12 bases between. The CDR3 extends over 13 amino acids. CDR3 loop: CASSWGAVNEQYF. The CDR3, as DNA: TGTGCCAGCAGTTGGGGGGCGGTCAACGAGCAGTACTTC.

This clonotype came up many times. V gene TRBV20-1 combines with J gene TRBJ2-5; D uncertain. This CDR3 spans 14 amino acids. The germline V and J ends were trimmed by 6 bases and 6 bases, with 20 bases remaining between them. CDR1 is DFQATT and CDR2 is SNEGSKA in the germline V gene (reference sequence). The CDR3: CSASPVELAQTQYF. CDR3 coding DNA: TGCAGTGCCAGCCCCGTGGAGTTGGCGCAGACCCAGTACTTC.